What follows describes a single T cell receptor beta chain. What it binds is not known. After removal of 6 bases from V and 5 bases from J, the junction contained 3 bases not matched to a gene. Germline assignment: CDR1 SEHNR and CDR2 FQNEAQ (reference sequence). The CDR3 runs to 13 residues. The data belong to a study of T cell responses to AZD1222 COVID-19 vaccine. Study summary: Pooled samples include second doses given at about 4 or 12 weeks. Study-level results: Baseline seropositivity occurred in only 5 to 7 AZD1222 recipients. With two AZD1222 doses given, Spike-specific TCR breadth and depth both rose.

Only in-frame clones appear in the TCRdb table, and some are missing; sequencing was by immunoSEQ multiplex PCR. This table holds roughly 100,000 clones, over 70% found once. The sequence was collected from an adult in good health. The sequenced sample was peripheral blood, obtained on day 0 of AZD1222 vaccination. The chain joins TRBV7-9 to TRBJ2-1, with 8 bases aligning to TRBD1. In DNA, the CDR3 is TGTGCCAGCAGAAGGACAGGGAACAATGAGCAGTTCTTC. The encoded protein is CASRRTGNNEQFF.